The rows below give T cell receptor beta chains drawn from one sample of a study of human T cells and chemical hapten exposure. TCRdb re-derived calls from the RACE reads in MiXCR, one entry per CDR3 protein. The sample has roughly 100,000 distinct CDR3 sequences; under 40% are singletons. The source was whole blood, collected in connection with sensitization to the hapten diphenylcyclopropenone (DPC). Source of these receptors: a man aged 35-49 years with alopecia areata. Some clones in this sample may be carry-over from other donors' samples. Both conserved end residues are part of each CDR3. The D gene is left open where the match is weak. For some rows the clone size is stated as once, few or many, or as a class when expanded; others skip it.

d_call: TRBD1
j_call: TRBJ1-6
clone_size: few
v_call: TRBV28
cdr3_length: 14
cdr3_nt: TGTGCCAGCAGCCAGACAGGGGATAATTCACCCCTCCACTTT
cdr3_aa: CASSQTGDNSPLHF

d_call: NA
j_call: TRBJ2-3
clone_size: few
v_call: TRBV9
cdr3_length: 14
cdr3_nt: TGTGCCAGCAGCGTAGGTGATAGCTTGGATACGCAGTATTTT
cdr3_aa: CASSVGDSLDTQYF

d_call: TRBD2
j_call: TRBJ2-3
clone_size: once
v_call: TRBV6-6
cdr3_length: 14
cdr3_nt: TGTGCCAGCAGTTACCGTCGGGGGGAAGATACGCAGTATTTT
cdr3_aa: CASSYRRGEDTQYF

d_call: NA
j_call: TRBJ1-2
clone_size: NA
v_call: TRBV4-3
cdr3_length: 15
cdr3_nt: TGCGCCAGCAGCCAAGTTCGTGGGGGGGCCGGTGGCTACACCTTC
cdr3_aa: CASSQVRGGAGGYTF

d_call: NA
j_call: TRBJ1-4
clone_size: NA
v_call: TRBV11-2
cdr3_length: 14
cdr3_nt: TGTGCCAGCAGCTTCGACAGGATTAATGAAAAACTGTTTTTT
cdr3_aa: CASSFDRINEKLFF

d_call: NA
j_call: TRBJ1-2
clone_size: NA
v_call: TRBV4-2
cdr3_length: 17
cdr3_nt: TGTGCCAGCAGTCGACAGTCGGCCTCCACCTCTAACTATGGCTACACCTTC
cdr3_aa: CASSRQSASTSNYGYTF

d_call: NA
j_call: TRBJ2-3
clone_size: few
v_call: TRBV29-1
cdr3_length: 13
cdr3_nt: TGCAGCGTTGAAGGGCCGGACACAGATACGCAGTATTTT
cdr3_aa: CSVEGPDTDTQYF

d_call: NA
j_call: TRBJ1-2
clone_size: NA
v_call: TRBV6-5
cdr3_length: 13
cdr3_nt: TGTGCCAGCAGGAACGACAGGTCTTATGGCTACACCTTC
cdr3_aa: CASRNDRSYGYTF

d_call: NA
j_call: TRBJ1-1
clone_size: NA
v_call: TRBV10-3
cdr3_length: 11
cdr3_nt: TGTGCCATCAGCGCCAACACTGAAGCTTTCTTT
cdr3_aa: CAISANTEAFF

d_call: TRBD1
j_call: TRBJ2-5
clone_size: medium-sized
v_call: TRBV3-1
cdr3_length: 12
cdr3_nt: TGTGCCAGCAGCCAAGACCGGACAGGAAATGACTTC
cdr3_aa: CASSQDRTGNDF

d_call: NA
j_call: TRBJ1-2
clone_size: NA
v_call: TRBV3-1
cdr3_length: 12
cdr3_nt: TGTGCCAGCAGCCAAGCCACATATGGCTACACCTTC
cdr3_aa: CASSQATYGYTF

d_call: NA
j_call: TRBJ1-5
clone_size: few
v_call: TRBV19
cdr3_length: 14
cdr3_nt: TGTGCCAGTAGTATATCAGGGGGCAATCAGCCCCAGCATTTT
cdr3_aa: CASSISGGNQPQHF